This T cell receptor (beta chain) was captured in a study of post-analysis software for immune sequencing data (dated by TCRdb to about 2015). In terms of the full investigation: Disease courses on record covered relapsing-remitting, secondary progressive and progressive-relapsing multiple sclerosis, though some patients had no subtype annotation. The patient repertoires were set against eleven to twelve previously published healthy control repertoires from donors whose ages ranged from roughly 6 to 26 years. A subset of samples was prepared in parallel using single-end sample barcoding, then pooled and co-amplified after Illumina adapter ligation.

This clonotype was counted between two and nine times. The target of this receptor is not known. Per-base quality was not reported, and no clone a single base away is much larger than it. To demonstrate the VDJtools post-analysis software, TCR beta repertoires were profiled from the peripheral blood of over ten young patients with multiple sclerosis. The patients with multiple sclerosis were children and adolescents between 6 and 15 years of age. General conclusions and limits of the study: The control group was slightly older than the multiple sclerosis patient group. Patients showed significantly higher frequencies than controls for five TRBV segments, among them TRBV5-6, TRBV5-1 and TRBV20-1. Multiple sclerosis patients had significantly lower normalized Chao1 diversity than controls, a result that suggests substantial peripheral T-cell clonal expansion. Direct clustering with F measure showed strong co-clustering of samples prepared in the same batch, prompting a batch-effect correction.

Libraries were made using PCR. The sequencer listed for this sample is Illumina HiSeq 2500. To reduce PCR and sequencing biases, unique molecular identifiers were incorporated into the TCR beta cDNA libraries. Approximately 500,000 cDNA molecules were obtained per 1 to 10 million input T cells, so each molecule approximated one T cell. The same protocol used for the earlier healthy control dataset was applied to prepare and sequence the patient libraries. Within a given batch, samples were prepared together, multiplexed and sequenced on the same HiSeq lane. Per the authors' processing: MIGEC handled the raw barcoded reads, throwing out single-read molecular identifier groups before consensus assembly and CDR3 extraction. VDJtools was used for post-analysis of the clonotype tables, with diversity normalized by down-sampling every dataset to the smallest sample size. In repertoire overlap clustering, CDR3 amino acid sequences, but not nucleotide sequences, were matched to correct batch-related cross-sample contamination. TCRdb reprocessing: public reads trimmed at Q25 with fastp, clones called with MiXCR, in-frame beta chains kept. Rows with a matching CDR3 protein are joined into one entry that keeps the most common DNA and genes. These V and J calls originate from TCRdb's pipeline instead of the authors' own analysis. This sample holds about half a million distinct CDR3 sequences; about a third were observed only once. The ten largest account for 6% of the sample.

V lost 1 base and J lost 4 bases; the stretch between them is 11 bases long. Inclusive of the bounding cysteine and phenylalanine, the CDR3 is 15 residues long. The sequence is cut down to CDR3 DNA, 45 bases in frame from base 1. Sequences SGHAT (CDR1) and FQNNGV (CDR2) are obtained from the germline V gene. Sequences were obtained from blood. This chain joins TRBV11-2 to TRBJ2-1; no D gene is confidently identified. The clonotype comes from a girl aged 2 to 17 with multiple sclerosis. CDR3 protein: CASSLGSTYYNEQFF. The DNA is TGTGCCAGCAGCTTAGGGAGTACTTATTACAATGAGCAGTTCTTC.